This T cell receptor beta chain was recorded in a study of cytomegalovirus exposure and HLA in healthy donors. CDR1 and CDR2 (germline): MNHEY, SVGAGI. This CDR3 region has 14 residues. Losses at the gene ends were 6 bases for V and 6 bases for J; bases not matched to a gene: 7. Amplification used 60 Vbeta primers and 13 Jbeta primers. Sequencing used immunoSEQ multiplex PCR; TCRdb keeps in-frame clones, though not all of them. Of around 160,000 clones listed, about 71% are singletons. The chain joins TRBV6-5 to TRBJ2-1, with TRBD1 identical over 8 bases. Sequencing was carried out using PBMCs. The sequence came from a woman aged 40-49 years in good health and CMV-seropositive. In nucleotides, the CDR3 is TGTGCCAGCAGCCCGGACAGGGCCTCCAATGAGCAGTTCTTC. It encodes CASSPDRASNEQFF.